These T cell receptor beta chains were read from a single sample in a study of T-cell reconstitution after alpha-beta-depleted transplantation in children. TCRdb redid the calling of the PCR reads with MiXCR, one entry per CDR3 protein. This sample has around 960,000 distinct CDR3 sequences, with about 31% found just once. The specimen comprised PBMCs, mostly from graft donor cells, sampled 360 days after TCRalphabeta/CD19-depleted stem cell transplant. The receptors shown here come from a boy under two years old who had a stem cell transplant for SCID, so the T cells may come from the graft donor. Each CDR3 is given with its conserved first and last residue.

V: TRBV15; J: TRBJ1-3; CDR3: CATSRDPFSSGNTIYF
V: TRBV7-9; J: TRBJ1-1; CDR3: CASSTGQGSKGTEAFF
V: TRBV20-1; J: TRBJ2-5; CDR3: CSAKALGPLRLQETQYF
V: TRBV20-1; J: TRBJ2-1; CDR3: CSARLAGEGDEQFF
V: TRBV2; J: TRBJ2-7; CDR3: CASSRFGQGPTYEQYF
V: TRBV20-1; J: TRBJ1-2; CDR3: CSARGQGLHTF
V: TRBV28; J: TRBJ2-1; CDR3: CASSSLIGGSYNEQFF
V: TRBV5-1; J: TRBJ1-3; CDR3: CASSHTTGYSGNTIYF
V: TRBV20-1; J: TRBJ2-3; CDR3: CSATRQGPTDTQYF
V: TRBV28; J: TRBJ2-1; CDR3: CASSFPRLAGGQLYNEQFF
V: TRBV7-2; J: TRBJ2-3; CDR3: CASIRGGATDTQYF
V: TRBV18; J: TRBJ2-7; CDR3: CASSPSHEGSYEQYF
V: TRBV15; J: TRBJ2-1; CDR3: CATSSLLGAESSYNEQFF
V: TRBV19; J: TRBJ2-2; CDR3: CASSFDINTGELFF
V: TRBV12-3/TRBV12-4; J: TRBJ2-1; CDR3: CASSLVQGSSYNEQFF
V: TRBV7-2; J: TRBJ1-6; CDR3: CASSLSGQTKGPLHF
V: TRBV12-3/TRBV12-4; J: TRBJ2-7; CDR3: CASSVGAGYEQYF
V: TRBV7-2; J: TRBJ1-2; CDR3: CASSPSGRGPYGYTF
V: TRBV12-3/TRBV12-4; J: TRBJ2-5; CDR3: CASSFRGPKTQYF
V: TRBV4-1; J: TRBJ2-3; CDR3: CASSQASYAPDTQYF
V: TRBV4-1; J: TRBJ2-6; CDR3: CASSTSLGMEANVLTF
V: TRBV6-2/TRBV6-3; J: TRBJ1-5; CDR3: CASSLLQSNQPQHF
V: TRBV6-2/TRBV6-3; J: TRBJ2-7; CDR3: CASSGTKRSYEQYF
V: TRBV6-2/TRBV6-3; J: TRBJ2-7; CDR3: CAIREGAHYEQYF
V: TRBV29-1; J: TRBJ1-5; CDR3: CSAGQGWDQPQHF
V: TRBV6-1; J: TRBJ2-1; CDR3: CASRHRSSVDSYNEQFF
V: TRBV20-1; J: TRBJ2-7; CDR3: CSAQARDRGLYEQYF
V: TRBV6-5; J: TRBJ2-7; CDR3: CASSYPWDVPREQYF
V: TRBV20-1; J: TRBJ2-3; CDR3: CSARPGTGYTDTQYF
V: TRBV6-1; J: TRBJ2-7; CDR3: CASSRTGSPTYEQYF
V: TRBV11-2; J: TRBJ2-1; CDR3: CASLAGESYNEQFF
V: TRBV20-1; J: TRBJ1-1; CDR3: CSARGGAPYTEAFF
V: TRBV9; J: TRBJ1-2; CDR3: CASSVTGEYGYTF
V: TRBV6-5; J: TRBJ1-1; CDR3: CASSSGYEAFF
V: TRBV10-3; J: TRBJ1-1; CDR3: CAIKNSEQVPLGTEAFF
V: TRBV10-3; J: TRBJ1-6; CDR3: CAISSTGLIPPLHF
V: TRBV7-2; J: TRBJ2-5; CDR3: CASSLSRGQETQYF
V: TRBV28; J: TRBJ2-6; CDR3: CASSMVAGANVLTF
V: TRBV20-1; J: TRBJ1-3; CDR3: CSASAKPGQDIFSGNTIYF
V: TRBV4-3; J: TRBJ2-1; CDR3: CASSQDLRGGGYNEQFF
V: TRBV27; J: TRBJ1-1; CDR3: CASSFSLGTEAFF
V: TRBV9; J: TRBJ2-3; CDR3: CASSAAWTSGGSTDTQYF
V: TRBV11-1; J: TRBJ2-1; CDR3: CASSRPVGRDNEQFF
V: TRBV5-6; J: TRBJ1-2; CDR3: CASSLGLAGYGYTF
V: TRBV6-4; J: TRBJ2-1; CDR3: CASSDSNPGAGRRHNEQFF
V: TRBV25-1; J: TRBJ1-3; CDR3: CASSANRGTGNTIYF
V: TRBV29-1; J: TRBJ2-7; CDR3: CSVRTDYEQYF
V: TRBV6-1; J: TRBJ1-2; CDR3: CASSGTVYYGYTF
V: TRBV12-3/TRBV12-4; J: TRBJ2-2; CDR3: CASSTRAGGPWTGELFF
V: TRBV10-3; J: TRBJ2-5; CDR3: CAISVSGETQYF
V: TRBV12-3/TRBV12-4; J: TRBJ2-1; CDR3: CASNDGTHYNEQFF
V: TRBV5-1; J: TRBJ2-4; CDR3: CASSPTIAGKAKNIQYF
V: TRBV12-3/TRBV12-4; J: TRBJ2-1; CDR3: CASTQFDWDRPYNEQFF
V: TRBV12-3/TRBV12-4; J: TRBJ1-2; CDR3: CASSVGQGADYGYTF
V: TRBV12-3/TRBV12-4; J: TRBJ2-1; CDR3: CASSFSQGWNEQFF
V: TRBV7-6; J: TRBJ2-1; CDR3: CASSLSGGGKNEQFF
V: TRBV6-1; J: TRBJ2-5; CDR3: CASRDRETEETQYF
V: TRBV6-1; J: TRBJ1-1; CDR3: CASSNTGLNTEAFF